Shown below are 16 T cell receptor beta chains from a single sample sequenced in a study of control samples from healthy donors and cancer patients. Method: immunoSEQ multiplex PCR; TCRdb's copy keeps in-frame clones and lacks some. The table lists 150,000 to 200,000 clones. The source material was blood. The receptors come from a young woman in good health.

CDR3 in amino acids: CATRLAGFNTDTQYF. The CDR3 DNA follows: TGTGCCACCCGACTAGCGGGGTTTAACACAGATACGCAGTATTTT. V usage is TRBV6-5 and J usage is TRBJ2-3; 11 bases line up with TRBD2. V dropped 10 bases and J dropped 2; count of bases not matched to a gene: 8. The germline V gene has CDR1 MNHEY and CDR2 SVGAGI. The length of the CDR3 is 15 residues.

CDR3 sequence reads: CASSQGRQAGSPLHF. The CDR3 nucleotides read TGCGCCAGCAGCCAAGGGAGACAGGCGGGTTCACCCCTCCACTTT. The chain couples TRBV4-1 to TRBJ1-6; maybe TRBD1 (6 bases). Germline assignment: CDR1 MGHRA and CDR2 YSYEKL. The CDR3 spans 15 residues. V was pared by 1 base and J by 9 bases, with 13 bases between.

The J gene is TRBJ1-1, the V gene TRBV2; TRBD1 is a possible D gene (6 bases). The CDR3 contains 14 residues. Germline V gives CDR1 SNHLY, CDR2 FYNNEI. V shed 3 bases and J shed 2 bases, with 10 bases lying between them. In nucleotides, the CDR3 is TGTGCCAGCAGTGAGGGCAGGGGTAACACTGAAGCTTTCTTT. The encoded protein is CASSEGRGNTEAFF.

V gene TRBV28 combines with J gene TRBJ1-5, with TRBD1 matching 7 bases. This CDR3 spans 16 amino acids. The V segment lost 3 bases and the J segment 6 bases; nucleotides outside the gene matches: 11. Germline CDR1 MDHEN, CDR2 SYDVKM. As DNA, the CDR3 is TGTGCCAGCAGTTTCGTTGAATCGACAGGGCGTCAGCCCCAGCATTTT. Its translation: CASSFVESTGRQPQHF.

CDR3 amino acids: CASSSRTGAYEQYF. CDR3 nucleotide sequence: TGCGCCAGCAGCTCCCGGACAGGTGCCTACGAGCAGTACTTC. The chain recombines TRBV4-1 with TRBJ2-7; 7 bases are a match to TRBD1. The trim removed 5 bases at V and 2 bases at J, leaving 6 bases unmatched. Per germline, CDR1 MGHRA and CDR2 YSYEKL. This CDR3 is built from 14 residues.

This chain links TRBV6-6 with TRBJ1-2, with a possible D match to TRBD1 (5 bases). The CDR3 consists of 16 residues. Trimming took 5 bases from V and 0 from J, leaving 16 bases between them. Germline V gene sequence: CDR1 MNHNY, CDR2 SVGAGI (reference sequence). The CDR3 DNA sequence: TGTGCCAGCAGTATAAGGGTAGGAGGGGCTAACTATGGCTACACCTTC. Amino acid sequence: CASSIRVGGANYGYTF.

The chain uses TRBV9 and TRBJ1-2, with D possibly being TRBD1 (6 bases). Trimming took off 4 bases at V and 8 bases at J, with 12 bases between the two ends. The CDR3 is 12 amino acids. Germline V CDR1 and CDR2: SGDLS, YYNGEE. The CDR3 DNA sequence: TGTGCCAGCAGCCTCAGGGGTGGCGGCTACACCTTC. As protein: CASSLRGGGYTF.

The chain has TRBV19 and TRBJ1-5; 7 bases are a match to TRBD1. The CDR3 spans 18 residues. Germline lookup yields CDR1 LNHDA and CDR2 SQIVND (reference sequence). V lost 5 bases and J lost 0; bases outside the gene matches: 13. The CDR3 spells CASSDGTATFYSNQPQHF. CDR3 nucleotide sequence: TGTGCCAGTAGTGATGGGACAGCGACCTTTTATAGCAATCAGCCCCAGCATTTT.

The chain links TRBV5-5 to TRBJ2-7; TRBD1 matches 8 bases. Germline V gives CDR1 SGHKS, CDR2 YYEKEE (reference sequence). V shed 5 bases and J 5 bases; nucleotides not matched to a gene: 6. There are 13 residues in the CDR3. DNA for the CDR3: TGTGCCAGCAGTCCGGGACAGGTCCACGAGCAGTACTTC. Translated: CASSPGQVHEQYF.

This chain joins TRBV7-2 and TRBJ1-1; D not certain. V lost 5 bases and J lost 1, with 5 bases in between. Germline-derived CDR1 and CDR2 are SGHTA and FQGNSA. The length of the CDR3 is 12 residues. The CDR3 DNA reads as TGTGCCAGCAGCCACCCGAACACTGAAGCTTTCTTT. Amino acids: CASSHPNTEAFF.

This rearrangement joins TRBV28 to TRBJ1-2; D unresolved. V lost 6 bases, J lost 4 bases, and 15 bases lay in between. Germline CDR1 MDHEN, CDR2 SYDVKM. The CDR3 extends over 14 amino acids. The CDR3 is CASRLSGPLYGYTF. DNA of the CDR3: TGTGCCAGCAGGTTGTCCGGCCCGCTCTATGGCTACACCTTC.

The chain combines TRBV5-8 with TRBJ1-2, with no clear D. V lost 0 bases and J 10 bases, leaving 13 bases between the germline ends. There are 13 residues in the CDR3. Per the germline V gene, CDR1 is SGHTS and CDR2 is YDEGEE. The CDR3 DNA reads as TGTGCCAGCAGCTTGGGGAGGAGCTACCCCTACACCTTC. Its translation: CASSLGRSYPYTF.

The chain combines TRBV29-1 with TRBJ2-7; D gene uncertain. The CDR3 has 11 amino acids. The V end lost 1 base, the J end lost 2 bases, and 3 bases lay between the germline ends. Per the germline V gene, CDR1 is SQVTM and CDR2 is ANQGSEA. Here the CDR3 DNA reads TGCAGCGTTGAAGGTCCCTACGAGCAGTACTTC. Translation gives CSVEGPYEQYF.

The chain joins TRBV3-1 (or the pseudogene TRBV3-2) to TRBJ1-4; D gene unclear. Per germline, CDR1 LGHDT and CDR2 YNNKEL (reference sequence). CDR3 size: 13 residues. Between the trimmed V and J ends, which lost 2 bases and 3 bases, there was a span of 4 bases. CDR3 in DNA: TGTGCCAGCAGCCAATTAGCTAATGAAAAACTGTTTTTT. Translation gives CASSQLANEKLFF.

This sequence joins TRBV5-1 and TRBJ2-7, with 11 bases that match TRBD2. Germline V CDR1 and CDR2: SGHRS, YFSETQ. With 2 bases clipped from V and 7 bases from J, the junction kept 8 bases outside the gene matches. The CDR3 length is 15 residues. As DNA, the CDR3 is TGCGCCAGCAGCTTAGGAGCTAGCGGGGGGCTGGAGCAGTACTTC. Translated, it gives CASSLGASGGLEQYF.

The chain recombines TRBV9 with TRBJ2-1; D tentatively fits TRBD1 or TRBD2 (6 bases each). Germline V lookup: CDR1 SGDLS, CDR2 YYNGEE. V lost 0 bases and J 12 bases, leaving 19 bases between the germline ends. This CDR3 region has 15 residues. The CDR3 bases are TGTGCCAGCAGCGTAGGGGGGGCCATGTATAACCGGCAGTTCTTC. Protein product: CASSVGGAMYNRQFF.